The 17 T cell receptor beta chains listed next were all sequenced from one sample in a study of cytomegalovirus exposure and HLA in healthy donors (dated by TCRdb to 2015 to 2018). The method was the immunoSEQ multiplex PCR assay. For the multiplex PCR, a mixture combining 60 forward primers for TCR Vbeta segments and 13 reverse primers for TCR Jbeta segments was used. TCRdb obtained this table from immuneACCESS and retained in-frame rearrangements with V and J assigned. These tables miss some clones; where compared with another copy, unresolved V genes account for less than half of the shortfall, and the remainder is unexplained. In this sample the table shows about 180,000 clones, 79% of which occur a single time. Clones ranked in the top ten supply approximately 0.69% of the sample. Input material: PBMCs. These receptors were obtained from a middle-aged woman in good health and CMV-seronegative.

This chain joins TRBV29-1 and TRBJ1-5; D is uncertain. V gave up 0 bases and J gave up 6 bases, with 9 bases separating them. CDR3 length: 13 residues. CDR1 is SQVTM, CDR2 ANQGSEA, per germline. The CDR3 region is CSVEETAGQPQHF. For the CDR3, the DNA is TGCAGCGTTGAAGAGACCGCGGGTCAGCCCCAGCATTTT.

This clone was observed a few times. This chain connects TRBV7-8 to TRBJ2-2, with D unclear. Trimming removed 4 bases at V and 8 bases at J, with 8 bases between. In germline, CDR1 is SGHVS, CDR2 FQNEAQ. This CDR3 has 12 residues. CDR3 residues: CASSYSRGELFF. CDR3 in DNA: TGTGCCAGCAGCTACTCCCGGGGGGAGCTGTTTTTT. Complete variable domain (other parts from reference TRBV7-8 and TRBJ2-2): GAGVSQSPRYKVAKRGQDVALRCDPISGHVSLFWYQQALGQGPEFLTYFQNEAQLDKSGLPSDRFFAERPEGSVSTLKIQRTQQEDSAVYLCASSYSRGELFFGEGSRLTVL.

The chain combines TRBV12-5 with TRBJ2-5, with 12 nucleotides matching TRBD2. The CDR3 is 17 amino acids. Trimming took 6 bases from V and 4 from J; bases not matched to a gene: 12. Looked up from germline, CDR1 is LGHNT and CDR2 is FRNRAP. This chain's CDR3 is CASGPGLAGKGRETQYF. The CDR3 nucleotides are TGTGCTAGTGGGCCCGGACTAGCGGGAAAGGGTAGAGAGACCCAGTACTTC.

The chain couples TRBV2 to TRBJ2-7, with TRBD1 matching over 7 bases. The CDR3 sequence is 14 residues long. CDR1 and CDR2 (germline): SNHLY, FYNNEI. V shed 8 bases, J shed 1 base, and the junction held 8 bases outside the gene matches. DNA of the CDR3: TGTGCCAGCCACCAACAGGGGAAATCCTACGAGCAGTACTTC. Amino acid sequence: CASHQQGKSYEQYF. Using reference TRBV2 and TRBJ2-7 for the parts outside the CDR3, the full variable domain is EPEVTQTPSHQVTQMGQEVILRCVPISNHLYFYWYRQILGQKVEFLVSFYNNEISEKSEIFDDQFSVERPDGSNFTLKIRSTKLEDSAMYFCASHQQGKSYEQYFGPGTRLTVT.

This clone has a single count. The CDR3: CASSPRLAGITEETQYF. In DNA form, the CDR3 reads TGTGCCAGCTCACCCAGACTAGCGGGAATCACTGAAGAGACCCAGTACTTC. The chain joins TRBV18 to TRBJ2-5; 11 bases agree with TRBD2. The V segment lost 3 bases and the J segment 3 bases; nucleotides outside the gene matches: 9. Per the germline V gene, CDR1 is KGHSH and CDR2 is LQKENI. CDR3 length: 17 amino acids.

The chain combines TRBV5-1 with TRBJ2-1; D is perhaps TRBD2 (5 bases). Germline loops: CDR1 SGHRS, CDR2 YFSETQ. The length of the CDR3 is 16 residues. Trimming shortened V by 6 bases and J by 0 bases, and 16 bases separated the two germline ends. The CDR3 protein is CASTPGSRGSYNEQFF. The CDR3 DNA sequence: TGCGCCAGCACCCCGGGCTCTCGGGGCTCCTACAATGAGCAGTTCTTC.

The chain combines TRBV9 with TRBJ2-3, with a tentative D call TRBD1 (6 bases). V shed 2 bases and J shed 0 bases, with 13 bases lying between them. The CDR3 runs to 16 residues. The germline gives CDR1 SGDLS, CDR2 YYNGEE. The CDR3, as DNA: TGTGCCAGCAGCGTGGGGGCTACCTTGAGCACAGATACGCAGTATTTT. Encoded protein: CASSVGATLSTDTQYF.

The chain is built from TRBV7-2 and TRBJ1-1; D gene uncertain. Trimming removed 1 base at V and 1 base at J, with 10 bases between. The CDR3 spans 15 residues. Germline-derived CDR1 and CDR2 are SGHTA and FQGNSA. CDR3 DNA: TGTGCCAGCAGCTTAGGAGGCCCTCGGAACACTGAAGCTTTCTTT. Translated, it gives CASSLGGPRNTEAFF.

The chain recombines TRBV5-6 with TRBJ2-7; D may be TRBD2 (6 bases). The V gene lost 4 bases and the J gene lost 11 bases, with 19 bases spanning the gap. The CDR3 runs to 13 residues. Per the germline V gene, CDR1 is SGHDT and CDR2 is YYEEEE. CDR3 sequence (DNA): TGTGCCAGCAGCCCCGGGGGAGCCCGGGATGAGTACTTC. This gives the protein CASSPGGARDEYF.

J is TRBJ1-3 and V is TRBV7-9, with TRBD1 matching 8 bases. The CDR3 length is 15 residues. Germline V gene data show CDR1 as SEHNR and CDR2 as FQNEAQ (reference sequence). Trimming took 4 bases from V and 2 from J; bases not matched to a gene: 4. The CDR3 here is CASSWTGRAGNTIYF. CDR3 nucleotide sequence: TGTGCCAGCAGCTGGACAGGGAGGGCTGGAAACACCATATATTTT.

The V gene is TRBV10-3, the J gene TRBJ1-1, with 9 nucleotides matching TRBD1. The length of the CDR3 is 13 residues. Germline V gene lookup returns CDR1 ENHRY and CDR2 SYGVKD. The V segment lost 11 bases and the J segment 3 bases; nucleotides outside the gene matches: 7. Here the CDR3 reads CASKTGGDTEAFF. In DNA, the CDR3 is TGTGCCTCCAAGACAGGGGGGGACACTGAAGCTTTCTTT.

This sequence joins TRBV6-1 and TRBJ2-3, with a possible D match to TRBD1 (6 bases). V lost 6 bases, J lost 2 bases, and 15 bases lay in between. The germline gives CDR1 MNHNS, CDR2 SASEGT. This CDR3 spans 15 amino acids. Here the CDR3 DNA reads TGTGCCAGCAGGAACCGGGACAACCCCACAGATACGCAGTATTTT. Its translation is CASRNRDNPTDTQYF.

V is TRBV18 and J is TRBJ2-1; 7 bases match TRBD1. Germline trimming cut 3 bases from V and 1 base from J; bases unmatched to any gene: 15. Germline CDR1 and CDR2: KGHSH and LQKENI. The CDR3 consists of 19 residues. CDR3 loop: CASSPTLGMQGVSYNEQFF. CDR3 nucleotides: TGTGCCAGCTCACCCACCTTGGGTATGCAGGGGGTGTCCTACAATGAGCAGTTCTTC.

This clone was counted a few times. V gene TRBV30 combines with J gene TRBJ1-6, with 7 positions matching TRBD1. Germline V CDR1 and CDR2: GTSNPN, SVGIG (reference sequence). The CDR3 runs 14 residues. J gave up 10 bases and V 3 bases, and 9 bases lay outside the gene matches. The CDR3 region is CAWRGDSLGSPLHF. CDR3 in DNA: TGTGCCTGGAGGGGGGACAGCCTCGGCTCACCCCTCCACTTT.

J is TRBJ1-1 and V is TRBV11-2; no clear D. Germline assignment: CDR1 SGHAT and CDR2 FQNNGV. The CDR3 is 15 residues long. V was clipped by 5 bases and J by 2 bases, with 15 bases between them. The CDR3 here is CASSTFRRLNTEAFF. The CDR3 DNA is TGTGCCAGCAGCACCTTTAGGAGGCTTAACACTGAAGCTTTCTTT.

V usage is TRBV7-2 and J usage is TRBJ1-1; D is unclear. The CDR3 is 15 amino acids. Germline-derived CDR1 and CDR2 are SGHTA and FQGNSA. V was pared by 5 bases and J by 0 bases, with 13 bases between. CDR3: CASSHGLYMNTEAFF. In nucleotides, the CDR3 is TGTGCCAGCAGCCATGGACTGTACATGAACACTGAAGCTTTCTTT.

The chain has TRBV4-1 and TRBJ1-1; a weak D match, TRBD1 (5 bases). Germline V gene data show CDR1 as MGHRA and CDR2 as YSYEKL. Trimming removed 3 bases at V and 3 bases at J, with 17 bases between. CDR3 length equals 16 residues. The CDR3 DNA is TGCGCCAGCAGCCAGGGAGGGCAGGGAGGGGACACTGAAGCTTTCTTT. It translates to CASSQGGQGGDTEAFF.